This entry is about one T cell receptor (beta chain). The antigen remains unidentified. The entry originates in a study of Graves' ophthalmopathy and Graves' hyperthyroidism. For the study at large: Peripheral blood sampling occurred at initial diagnosis, before any treatment. Study-wide results and caveats: Also, most clonotypes expanded in the thyroid above 0.001 frequency appeared in blood.

This CDR3 spans 14 amino acids. Trimming at V came to 0 bases and at J to 4 bases, leaving 3 bases not matched to a gene. Germline V gene lookup returns CDR1 SGHDT and CDR2 YYEEEE. Amplified TCR beta CDR3 regions were obtained using RNA transcripts as template. RT-PCR in the first round used HTBI primers; a second-round multiplex PCR followed. MiXCR, applied by TCRdb to the multiplex PCR reads, yields one record per CDR3 protein. The sample consists of roughly 400,000 distinct CDR3 sequences, roughly 14% of them appearing once. Hyperthyroidism was classified as stable if no ophthalmopathy occurred within 18 months of follow-up. Aged 18 to 65, hyperthyroidism patients had new diagnoses of under 2 months' duration.

V usage is TRBV5-6 and J usage is TRBJ1-2; the match to TRBD1 covers 7 bases. What was sequenced was peripheral blood. The TCR sequence derives from a woman aged 18-30 years with stable Graves' hyperthyroidism. The CDR3, as DNA: TGTGCCAGCAGCTTGGGGGACAGTATCTATGGCTACACCTTC. It specifies CASSLGDSIYGYTF. Full variable domain (missing parts from reference TRBV5-6 and TRBJ1-2): DAGVTQSPTHLIKTRGQQVTLRCSPKSGHDTVSWYQQALGQGPQFIFQYYEEEERQRGNFPDRFSGHQFPNYSSELNVNALLLGDSALYLCASSLGDSIYGYTFGSGTRLTVV.